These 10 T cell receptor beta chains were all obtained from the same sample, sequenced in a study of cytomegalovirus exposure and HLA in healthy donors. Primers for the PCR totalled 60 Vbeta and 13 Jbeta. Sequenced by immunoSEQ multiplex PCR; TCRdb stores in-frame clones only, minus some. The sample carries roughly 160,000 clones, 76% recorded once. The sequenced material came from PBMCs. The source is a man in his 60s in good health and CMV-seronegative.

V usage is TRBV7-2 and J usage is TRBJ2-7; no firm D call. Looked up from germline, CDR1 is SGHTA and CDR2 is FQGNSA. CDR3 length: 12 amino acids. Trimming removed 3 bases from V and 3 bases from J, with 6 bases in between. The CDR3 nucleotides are TGTGCCAGCAGCTTCGACTTCTACGAGCAGTACTTC. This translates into CASSFDFYEQYF.

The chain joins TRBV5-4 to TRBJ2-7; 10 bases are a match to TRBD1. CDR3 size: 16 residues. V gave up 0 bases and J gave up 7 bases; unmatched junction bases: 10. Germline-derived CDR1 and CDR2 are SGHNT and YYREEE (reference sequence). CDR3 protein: CASSLGGRQGAREQYF. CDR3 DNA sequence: TGTGCCAGCAGCTTGGGGGGGAGACAGGGGGCGAGGGAGCAGTACTTC.

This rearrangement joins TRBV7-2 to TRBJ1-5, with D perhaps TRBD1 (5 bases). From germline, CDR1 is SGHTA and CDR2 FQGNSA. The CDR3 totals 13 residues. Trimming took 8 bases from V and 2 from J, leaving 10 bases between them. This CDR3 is CASGAQGNQPQHF. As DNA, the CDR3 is TGTGCCAGCGGAGCACAGGGCAATCAGCCCCAGCATTTT. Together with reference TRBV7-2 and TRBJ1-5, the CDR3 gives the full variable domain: GAGVSQSPSNKVTEKGKDVELRCDPISGHTALYWYRQSLGQGLEFLIYFQGNSAPDKSGLPSDRFSAERTGGSVSTLTIQRTQQEDSAVYLCASGAQGNQPQHFGDGTRLSIL.

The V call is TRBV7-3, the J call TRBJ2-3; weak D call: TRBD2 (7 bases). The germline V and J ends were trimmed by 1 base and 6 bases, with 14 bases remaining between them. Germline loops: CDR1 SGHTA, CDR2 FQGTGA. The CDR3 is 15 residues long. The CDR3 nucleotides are TGTGCCAGCAGCTTAAGTTTAGGGGGAGGGGATACGCAGTATTTT. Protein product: CASSLSLGGGDTQYF.

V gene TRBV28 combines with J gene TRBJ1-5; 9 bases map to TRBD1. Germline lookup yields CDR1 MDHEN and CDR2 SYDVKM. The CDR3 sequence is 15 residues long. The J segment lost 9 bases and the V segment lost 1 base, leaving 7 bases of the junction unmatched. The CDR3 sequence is CASSLLGQGLAPQHF. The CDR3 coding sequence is TGTGCCAGCAGTTTATTGGGACAGGGTTTAGCGCCCCAGCATTTT. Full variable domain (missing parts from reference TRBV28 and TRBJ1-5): DVKVTQSSRYLVKRTGEKVFLECVQDMDHENMFWYRQDPGLGLRLIYFSYDVKMKEKGDIPEGYSVSREKKERFSLILESASTNQTSMYLCASSLLGQGLAPQHFGDGTRLSIL.

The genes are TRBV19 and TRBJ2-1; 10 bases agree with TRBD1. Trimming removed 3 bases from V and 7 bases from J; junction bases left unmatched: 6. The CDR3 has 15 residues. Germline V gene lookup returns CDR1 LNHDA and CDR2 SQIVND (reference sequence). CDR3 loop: CASSIWTGGGNEQFF. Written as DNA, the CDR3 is TGTGCCAGTAGTATTTGGACAGGGGGAGGTAATGAGCAGTTCTTC.

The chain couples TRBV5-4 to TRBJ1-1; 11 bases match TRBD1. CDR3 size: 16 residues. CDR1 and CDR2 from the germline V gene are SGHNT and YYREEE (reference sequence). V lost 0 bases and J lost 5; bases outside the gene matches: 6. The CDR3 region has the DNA TGTGCCAGCAGCTTGGGGGACAGGGGGGTTCGTACTGAAGCTTTCTTT. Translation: CASSLGDRGVRTEAFF.

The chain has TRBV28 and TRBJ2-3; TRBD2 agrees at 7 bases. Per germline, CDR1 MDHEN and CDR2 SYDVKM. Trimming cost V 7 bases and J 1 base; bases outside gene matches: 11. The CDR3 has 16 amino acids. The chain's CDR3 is CASTSGGTLGTDTQYF. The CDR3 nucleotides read TGTGCCAGCACCTCGGGGGGTACCCTTGGCACAGATACGCAGTATTTT.

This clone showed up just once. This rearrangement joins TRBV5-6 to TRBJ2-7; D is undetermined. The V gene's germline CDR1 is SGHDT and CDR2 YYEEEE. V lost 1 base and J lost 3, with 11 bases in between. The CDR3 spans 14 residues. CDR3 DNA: TGTGCCAGCAGCTTGTATACAGTCAACTACGAGCAGTACTTC. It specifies CASSLYTVNYEQYF.

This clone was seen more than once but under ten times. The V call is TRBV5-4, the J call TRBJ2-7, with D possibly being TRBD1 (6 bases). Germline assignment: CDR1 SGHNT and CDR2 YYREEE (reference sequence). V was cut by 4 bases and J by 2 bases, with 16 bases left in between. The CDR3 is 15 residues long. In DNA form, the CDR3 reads TGTGCCAGCAGCGGGGCGGCAGGGGCCACCTACGAGCAGTACTTC. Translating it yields CASSGAAGATYEQYF.